These T cell receptor beta chains were read from a single sample in a study of shared clonotypes between healthy human individuals. The method was immunoSEQ multiplex PCR; TCRdb's version includes in-frame clones alone and lacks a portion of them. The profile shows approximately 740,000 clones, 80% to 95% of them singletons. Source material: naive CD8+ T cells sorted from blood. These receptors were obtained from a man aged 25-40 years in good health. Both conserved end residues are part of each CDR3.

TRBV18,14,TRBJ2-7,CASSPPTGRGEQYF
TRBV11-2,13,TRBJ2-7,CASSLGDFSEQYF
TRBV5-8,14,TRBJ1-1,CASSGRQGYTEAFF
TRBV9,16,TRBJ2-3,CASSGIAGGSTDTQYF
TRBV7-9,17,TRBJ2-1,CASSSPTGGRARDEQFF
TRBV19,17,TRBJ2-1,CASKDPLTSGGQDEQFF
TRBV4-1,13,TRBJ2-7,CASSQEDHYEQYF
TRBV4-1,14,TRBJ2-3,CASSQAGATDTQYF
TRBV13,16,TRBJ2-5,CASSKQRDSYQETQYF
TRBV6-5,14,TRBJ2-7,CASSYQGVPYEQYF
TRBV7-9,15,TRBJ1-5,CASTQGQDSNQPQHF
TRBV27,15,TRBJ2-6,CASSWSGSGANVLTF
TRBV11-2,15,TRBJ1-5,CASSPKPTGNQPQHF
TRBV6-5,15,TRBJ2-1,CASSVWTAGYNEQFF
TRBV6-1,13,TRBJ1-5,CASSIPGNQPQHF
TRBV27,12,TRBJ2-1,CASSYRAGEQFF
TRBV6-5,12,TRBJ2-7,CASSDERYEQYF
TRBV15,13,TRBJ2-3,CATSSPSSDTQYF
TRBV10-3,14,TRBJ2-7,CAISESVRGYEQYF
TRBV7-2,14,TRBJ1-1,CASSTSLGSTEAFF
TRBV5-4,18,TRBJ2-2,CASSSGGLSTAFAGELFF
TRBV4-1,15,TRBJ2-2,CASSHTSGNTGELFF
TRBV4-3,15,TRBJ2-2,CASSQDHRGGGELFF
TRBV10-2,15,TRBJ2-1,CATSRDLPTYNEQFF
TRBV25-1,14,TRBJ2-5,CASNRGGWRETQYF
TRBV4-1,13,TRBJ2-7,CASSQGQPYEQYF
TRBV27,16,TRBJ2-3,CASSLLAVSSTDTQYF
TRBV20-1,11,TRBJ2-1,CSARVINEQFF
TRBV2,12,TRBJ2-7,CASRGTAHEQYF
TRBV7-6,11,TRBJ1-4,CASSAGDTLFF